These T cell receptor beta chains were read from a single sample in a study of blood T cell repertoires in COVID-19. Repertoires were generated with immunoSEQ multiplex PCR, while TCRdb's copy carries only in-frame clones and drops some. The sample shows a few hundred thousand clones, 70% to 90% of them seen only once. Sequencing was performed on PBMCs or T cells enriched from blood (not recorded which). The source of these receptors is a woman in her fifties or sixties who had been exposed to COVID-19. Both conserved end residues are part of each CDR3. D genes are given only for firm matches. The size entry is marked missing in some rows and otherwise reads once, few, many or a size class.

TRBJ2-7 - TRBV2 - TGTGCCAGCAGCGAGCATGACTACGAGCAGTACTTC CASSEHDYEQYF
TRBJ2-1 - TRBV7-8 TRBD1 TGTGCCAGCAGCCTGCACGGACAGGGGTACAATGAGCAGTTCTTC CASSLHGQGYNEQFF
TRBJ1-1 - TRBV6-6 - TGTGCCAGCAGTCCCTCTATTGAAGCTTTCTTT CASSPSIEAFF
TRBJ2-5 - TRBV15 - TGTGCCACCAGCAGAGCGGCAGCGGAAGAGACCCAGTACTTC CATSRAAAEETQYF
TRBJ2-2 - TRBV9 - TGTGCCAGCAGCGCCCCCGGGCGGGGGCCCACCGGGGAGCTGTTTTTT CASSAPGRGPTGELFF
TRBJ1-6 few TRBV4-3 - TGCGCCAGCAGCCAAGGGGGAGCTAATAATTCACCCCTCCACTTT CASSQGGANNSPLHF
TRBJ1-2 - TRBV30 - TGTGCCTGGAGTGTAAGAGGGGGTAACTATGGCTACACCTTC CAWSVRGGNYGYTF
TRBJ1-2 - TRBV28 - TGTGCCAGCGGGTTATCTTTCCCGAACTATGGCTACACCTTC CASGLSFPNYGYTF
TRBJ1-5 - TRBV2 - TGTGCCAGCAGTGATCTCAGGATTCAGCCCCAGCATTTT CASSDLRIQPQHF
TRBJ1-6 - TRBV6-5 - TGTGCCAGCAGCCCCCTTCCGGGGAGGTCACCCCTCCACTTT CASSPLPGRSPLHF
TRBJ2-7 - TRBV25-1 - TGTGCCAGCAGTTTCGGCTACGAGCAGTACTTC CASSFGYEQYF
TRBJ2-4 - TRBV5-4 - TGTGCCAGCAGCTTGCAGGCTAGCTCGGGAAACATTCAGTACTTC CASSLQASSGNIQYF
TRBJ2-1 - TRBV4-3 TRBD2 TGCGCCAGCAGCCAAGATCGCAGGCGGGGGGAGCAGTTCTTC CASSQDRRRGEQFF
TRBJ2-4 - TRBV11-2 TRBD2 TGTGCCAGCAGCTTATCACCCGGGACTAGGCTGTACATTCAGTACTTC CASSLSPGTRLYIQYF
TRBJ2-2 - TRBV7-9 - TGTGCCAGCAGCTTTTATGGGGAGTCCGGGGAGCTGTTTTTT CASSFYGESGELFF
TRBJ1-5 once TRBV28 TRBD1 TGTGCCAGCAGCCTAGAGACAGGGTTCAATCAGCCCCAGCATTTT CASSLETGFNQPQHF
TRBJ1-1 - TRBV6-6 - TGTGCCAGCATTACGGGGACTGTGAACACTGAAGCTTTCTTT CASITGTVNTEAFF
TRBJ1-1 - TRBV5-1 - TGCGCCAGCAGTCCCGTTTCGGTGAACACTGAAGCTTTCTTT CASSPVSVNTEAFF